Listed here are 30 T cell receptor beta chains from one sample, sequenced in a study of blood T cell repertoires in COVID-19. The table came from immunoSEQ multiplex PCR; TCRdb's copy has only in-frame clones and leaves some out. The table lists some 380,000 clones, more than 70% of them singletons. Sequencing was carried out using PBMCs or T cells enriched from blood (not recorded which). Receptors originate from a man in his thirties or forties who had recovered from COVID-19.

V and J are TRBV7-9 and TRBJ1-4, with a tentative D call TRBD1 (6 bases). V was clipped by 5 bases and J by 7 bases, with 17 bases between them. This CDR3 comprises 15 residues. CDR1 is SEHNR, CDR2 FQNEAQ, per germline (reference sequence). CDR3: CASSPRGSSSEKLFF. CDR3 coding DNA: TGTGCCAGCAGCCCAAGGGGGTCTTCGTCTGAAAAACTGTTTTTT.

A single count supports this clone. The chain couples TRBV6-5 to TRBJ2-7, with D possibly matching TRBD2 (6 bases). The V gene lost 6 bases and the J gene lost 0 bases, with 15 bases spanning the gap. This CDR3 has 15 amino acids. CDR1 and CDR2 (germline): MNHEY, SVGAGI. Here the CDR3 reads CASSQRTTISYEQYF. CDR3 bases: TGTGCCAGCAGCCAACGGACTACAATCTCCTACGAGCAGTACTTC.

The gene calls are TRBV7-9 and TRBJ2-5; TRBD1 aligns across 10 bases. V lost 0 bases, J lost 5 bases, and 3 bases stayed unmatched. Looked up from germline, CDR1 is SEHNR and CDR2 is FQNEAQ (reference sequence). The CDR3 sequence is 15 residues long. CDR3 nucleotides: TGTGCCAGCAGCTTAGCGACAGGGGGCGCGGAGACCCAGTACTTC. As protein: CASSLATGGAETQYF.

This clone was counted a few times. The chain couples TRBV6-6 to TRBJ1-2; 12 positions agree with TRBD1. V trimming: 5 bases; J trimming: 0 bases; junction bases outside the gene matches: 10. The CDR3 is 18 residues long. Germline loops: CDR1 MNHNY, CDR2 SVGAGI (reference sequence). CDR3 DNA: TGTGCCAGCAGTCGATCCGGGACAGGGGGCTTTGCTAACTATGGCTACACCTTC. Amino acids: CASSRSGTGGFANYGYTF.

The chain links TRBV9 to TRBJ2-3; 14 bases line up with TRBD2. Germline assignment: CDR1 SGDLS and CDR2 YYNGEE. V dropped 3 bases and J dropped 8; count of bases not matched to a gene: 5. CDR3 length: 15 amino acids. In DNA form, the CDR3 reads TGTGCCAGCAGCGCCGGGACTAGCGGGGGTTCTACGCAGTATTTT. It codes for CASSAGTSGGSTQYF. The full variable domain, with the rest looked up from reference TRBV9 and TRBJ2-3, is DSGVTQTPKHLITATGQRVTLRCSPRSGDLSVYWYQQSLDQGLQFLIQYYNGEERAKGNILERFSAQQFPDLHSELNLSSLELGDSALYFCASSAGTSGGSTQYFGPGTRLTVL.

V gene TRBV20-1 combines with J gene TRBJ2-3, with 8 bases that match TRBD1. Unmatched junction bases numbered 10, after V lost 3 bases and J lost 2 bases. CDR1 is DFQATT, CDR2 SNEGSKA, per germline (reference sequence). This CDR3 contains 16 residues. The CDR3 nucleotides read TGCAGTGCTAGTCTCCTTACGGGACAGGCCACAGATACGCAGTATTTT. It is translated as CSASLLTGQATDTQYF.

The genes are TRBV20-1 and TRBJ2-7, with TRBD1 identical over 9 bases. The CDR3 runs to 15 residues. Germline CDR1 and CDR2: DFQATT and SNEGSKA (reference sequence). With V trimmed by 4 bases and J by 3 bases, 10 bases remained unmatched. The CDR3 coding sequence is TGCAGTGCTATTGAAACAGGGGGCTCCCGCTACGAGCAGTACTTC. Protein: CSAIETGGSRYEQYF.

The V call is TRBV30, the J call TRBJ2-7; TRBD1 matches at 9 bases. The CDR3 has 13 amino acids. The trim removed 3 bases at V and 6 bases at J, leaving 6 bases unmatched. Per the germline V gene, CDR1 is GTSNPN and CDR2 is SVGIG (reference sequence). CDR3: CAWRRTGAVEQYF. DNA of the CDR3: TGTGCCTGGAGAAGGACAGGGGCCGTCGAGCAGTACTTC.

This clone appeared a single time. The chain links TRBV7-8 to TRBJ2-5, with TRBD1 identical over 7 bases. Trimming removed 5 bases from V and 2 bases from J; junction bases left unmatched: 11. The CDR3 extends over 16 amino acids. Germline lookup yields CDR1 SGHVS and CDR2 FQNEAQ. The DNA of the CDR3 is TGTGCCAGCAGCCCCCTTCCGGGACAGCAGCAAGAGACCCAGTACTTC. Translating gives CASSPLPGQQQETQYF. Full variable domain (rest looked up from reference TRBV7-8 and TRBJ2-5): GAGVSQSPRYKVAKRGQDVALRCDPISGHVSLFWYQQALGQGPEFLTYFQNEAQLDKSGLPSDRFFAERPEGSVSTLKIQRTQQEDSAVYLCASSPLPGQQQETQYFGPGTRLLVL.

The chain combines TRBV5-1 with TRBJ2-7; the match to TRBD1 covers 11 bases. The CDR3 covers 20 residues. The junction had 16 bases not matched to a gene; V was cut back by 2 bases and J by 0 bases. Germline V gives CDR1 SGHRS, CDR2 YFSETQ. The DNA of the CDR3 is TGCGCCAGCAGCTTTTCCCAACGGGGACAGGGGGGAATCAGCTCCTACGAGCAGTACTTC. It encodes CASSFSQRGQGGISSYEQYF.

The chain carries TRBV19 and TRBJ1-2; no definite D call. This CDR3 contains 12 residues. V was pared by 4 bases and J by 7 bases, with 10 bases between. CDR1 is LNHDA and CDR2 is SQIVND in the germline V gene (reference sequence). The CDR3 bases are TGTGCCAGTAGTACCTACCTTATTGGCTACACCTTC. Residues: CASSTYLIGYTF.

The chain is built from TRBV24-1 and TRBJ1-2, with TRBD1 matching 7 bases. CDR3 size: 12 residues. Germline lookup yields CDR1 KGHDR and CDR2 SFDVKD. The trim removed 4 bases at V and 9 bases at J, leaving 4 bases unmatched. CDR3 residues: CATSDHRGSYTF. As DNA, the CDR3 is TGTGCCACCAGTGACCACAGGGGTAGCTACACCTTC.

Only a few counts were recorded for this clone. The chain is built from TRBV11-3 and TRBJ2-6, with D maybe TRBD1 (6 bases). Trimming took 4 bases from V and 5 from J, leaving 18 bases between them. CDR1 SGHNT and CDR2 YENEEA come from the germline V gene. The CDR3 contains 17 residues. CDR3 nucleotide sequence: TGTGCCAGCAGCTCTCTTTGGGGGCCCAGGAGGGCCAACGTCCTGACTTTC. It specifies CASSSLWGPRRANVLTF.

This clone was observed a few times. J is TRBJ2-5 and V is TRBV5-1; 8 bases line up with TRBD2. The ends lost 0 bases at V and 2 bases at J; junction bases unmatched: 9. This CDR3 comprises 17 residues. CDR1 is SGHRS and CDR2 is YFSETQ in the germline V gene. This CDR3 reads CASSLGLAGSGQETQYF. For the CDR3, the DNA is TGCGCCAGCAGCTTGGGCCTAGCGGGCTCGGGTCAAGAGACCCAGTACTTC.

The V call is TRBV11-2, the J call TRBJ1-2; D uncertain. Trimming took 4 bases from V and 7 from J, leaving 22 bases between them. The CDR3 is 16 amino acids. In germline, CDR1 is SGHAT, CDR2 FQNNGV. CDR3 bases: TGTGCCAGCAGCTCAAGGGTGGGGAGGCCGGGAGTTGGCTACACCTTC. Protein product: CASSSRVGRPGVGYTF.

The genes are TRBV6-4 and TRBJ1-1; TRBD1 matches at 7 bases. CDR3 size: 13 residues. The J segment lost 5 bases and the V segment lost 3 bases, leaving 3 bases of the junction unmatched. Per the germline V gene, CDR1 is MRHNA and CDR2 is SNTAGT. The CDR3 nucleotides read TGTGCCAGCAGTGAGAGACAGGGAACTGAAGCTTTCTTT. As protein: CASSERQGTEAFF.

The gene calls are TRBV9 and TRBJ2-7, with D perhaps TRBD1 (6 bases). Looked up from germline, CDR1 is SGDLS and CDR2 is YYNGEE. V was cut by 3 bases and J by 7 bases, with 20 bases left in between. The CDR3 has 15 residues. DNA of the CDR3: TGTGCCAGCAGCGGCCAGGGACAAAGTTTCTGGGAGCAGTACTTC. Amino acids: CASSGQGQSFWEQYF. Full variable domain (remainder filled in from reference TRBV9 and TRBJ2-7): DSGVTQTPKHLITATGQRVTLRCSPRSGDLSVYWYQQSLDQGLQFLIQYYNGEERAKGNILERFSAQQFPDLHSELNLSSLELGDSALYFCASSGQGQSFWEQYFGPGTRLTVT.

This chain links TRBV27 with TRBJ2-1; D remains ambiguous. The germline V gene has CDR1 MNHEY and CDR2 SMNVEV (reference sequence). The V gene lost 6 bases and the J gene lost 2 bases, with 8 bases spanning the gap. The CDR3 is made up of 13 amino acids. The CDR3 DNA sequence: TGTGCCAGCAGCCCTGGCACCTACAATGAGCAGTTCTTC. Protein: CASSPGTYNEQFF.

This chain joins TRBV9 and TRBJ2-1; 12 bases are a match to TRBD2. The CDR3 is 15 amino acids. CDR1 and CDR2 from the germline V gene are SGDLS and YYNGEE. Trimming cost V 5 bases and J 5 bases; bases outside gene matches: 5. The CDR3, as DNA: TGTGCCAGCAGGGGACTAGCGGGTACCAACAATGAGCAGTTCTTC. This gives the protein CASRGLAGTNNEQFF. The variable domain in full, completed from reference TRBV9 and TRBJ2-1, reads DSGVTQTPKHLITATGQRVTLRCSPRSGDLSVYWYQQSLDQGLQFLIQYYNGEERAKGNILERFSAQQFPDLHSELNLSSLELGDSALYFCASRGLAGTNNEQFFGPGTRLTVL.

The rearrangement joins TRBV6-5 to TRBJ2-5, with 7 bases aligning to TRBD2. This CDR3 region has 12 residues. V was pared by 6 bases and J by 5 bases, with 3 bases of the junction left unmatched. The germline CDR1 and CDR2 sequences are MNHEY and SVGAGI. CDR3: CASRSGVETQYF. The CDR3 bases are TGTGCCAGCAGAAGCGGGGTGGAGACCCAGTACTTC.

The chain is built from TRBV2 and TRBJ2-7; 7 bases align to TRBD1. The CDR3 extends over 13 amino acids. Germline CDR1 is SNHLY and CDR2 is FYNNEI. V trimming: 3 bases; J trimming: 7 bases; junction bases outside the gene matches: 6. The CDR3 bases are TGTGCCAGCAGTGACGAGGGGGCGAGGGAGCAGTACTTC. Its translation: CASSDEGAREQYF.

The DNA of the CDR3 is TGCGCCAGCAGCCCCGACACAGGGGGCAGAGAGACCCAGTACTTC. It yields the protein CASSPDTGGRETQYF. The genes are TRBV5-1 and TRBJ2-5; 9 bases match TRBD1. This CDR3 has 15 residues. Germline lookup yields CDR1 SGHRS and CDR2 YFSETQ. Trimming at V came to 4 bases and at J to 4 bases, leaving 8 bases not matched to a gene.

The V gene is TRBV19, the J gene TRBJ1-6; D gene unclear. V lost 7 bases and J 6 bases, leaving 16 bases between the germline ends. The germline V gene has CDR1 LNHDA and CDR2 SQIVND (reference sequence). The CDR3 has 15 amino acids. The CDR3 loop reads CASTTTLAANSPLHF. Written as DNA, the CDR3 is TGTGCCAGTACCACTACGTTGGCAGCTAATTCACCCCTCCACTTT.

This rearrangement joins TRBV6-5 to TRBJ1-5, with 9 bases matching TRBD1. V lost 5 bases, J lost 9 bases, and 5 bases stayed unmatched. The CDR3 covers 13 residues. Looked up from germline, CDR1 is MNHEY and CDR2 is SVGAGI. The CDR3: CASSRDRVTPQHF. For the CDR3, the DNA is TGTGCCAGCAGTCGGGACAGGGTGACGCCCCAGCATTTT.

V is TRBV7-8 and J is TRBJ2-7, with 8 bases matching TRBD2. CDR1 is SGHVS and CDR2 is FQNEAQ in the germline V gene. This CDR3 comprises 15 residues. Germline trimming cut 3 bases from V and 1 base from J; bases unmatched to any gene: 5. CDR3 in amino acids: CASSLAGLVSYEQYF. The CDR3 nucleotides read TGTGCCAGCAGCTTGGCGGGACTAGTATCCTACGAGCAGTACTTC. Using reference TRBV7-8 and TRBJ2-7 for the parts outside the CDR3, the full variable domain is GAGVSQSPRYKVAKRGQDVALRCDPISGHVSLFWYQQALGQGPEFLTYFQNEAQLDKSGLPSDRFFAERPEGSVSTLKIQRTQQEDSAVYLCASSLAGLVSYEQYFGPGTRLTVT.

This rearrangement joins TRBV6-5 to TRBJ1-4, with a weak D call TRBD1 (6 bases). Germline CDR1 MNHEY, CDR2 SVGAGI. CDR3 length equals 13 residues. The V and J ends lost 6 bases and 8 bases respectively, with 13 bases between them. The CDR3 reads CASRAGTYEKLFF. The CDR3 nucleotides read TGTGCCAGCAGGGCCGGGACATACGAAAAACTGTTTTTT.

On this clone itself: The sample contains more than one DNA sequence encoding this CDR3. CDR3 bases: TGTGCCAGCTCACGGGACACGAACTATGGCTACACCTTC. Translation gives CASSRDTNYGYTF. V gene TRBV18 combines with J gene TRBJ1-2, with D perhaps TRBD1 (6 bases). Germline V gene data show CDR1 as KGHSH and CDR2 as LQKENI. Trimming shortened V by 4 bases and J by 2 bases, and 8 bases separated the two germline ends. CDR3 length equals 13 residues.

This clone has a single count. The rearrangement links TRBV5-6 to TRBJ2-5, with D uncertain. This CDR3 is 13 amino acids long. Germline-derived CDR1 and CDR2 are SGHDT and YYEEEE. V was shortened by 4 bases and J by 4 bases, with 11 bases between the two germline ends. CDR3 amino acids: CASSPPGAETQYF. CDR3 bases: TGTGCCAGCAGCCCCCCAGGCGCAGAGACCCAGTACTTC. Full variable domain (missing parts from reference TRBV5-6 and TRBJ2-5): DAGVTQSPTHLIKTRGQQVTLRCSPKSGHDTVSWYQQALGQGPQFIFQYYEEEERQRGNFPDRFSGHQFPNYSSELNVNALLLGDSALYLCASSPPGAETQYFGPGTRLLVL.

This chain uses TRBV5-1 with TRBJ2-5; the match to TRBD2 covers 8 bases. Germline assignment: CDR1 SGHRS and CDR2 YFSETQ. Trimming took 7 bases from V and 2 from J; bases not matched to a gene: 10. The CDR3 consists of 15 residues. This CDR3 reads CASSGSGGVQETQYF. The CDR3 nucleotides read TGCGCCAGCTCCGGCAGCGGGGGAGTTCAAGAGACCCAGTACTTC.

This chain joins TRBV7-9 and TRBJ2-2; no definite D call. The CDR3 extends over 15 amino acids. The germline V gene has CDR1 SEHNR and CDR2 FQNEAQ (reference sequence). V dropped 4 bases and J dropped 1 base, with 10 bases sitting between them. The CDR3 loop is CASSSRVLNTGELFF. The CDR3 nucleotides read TGTGCCAGCAGCTCCCGGGTCCTGAACACCGGGGAGCTGTTTTTT.